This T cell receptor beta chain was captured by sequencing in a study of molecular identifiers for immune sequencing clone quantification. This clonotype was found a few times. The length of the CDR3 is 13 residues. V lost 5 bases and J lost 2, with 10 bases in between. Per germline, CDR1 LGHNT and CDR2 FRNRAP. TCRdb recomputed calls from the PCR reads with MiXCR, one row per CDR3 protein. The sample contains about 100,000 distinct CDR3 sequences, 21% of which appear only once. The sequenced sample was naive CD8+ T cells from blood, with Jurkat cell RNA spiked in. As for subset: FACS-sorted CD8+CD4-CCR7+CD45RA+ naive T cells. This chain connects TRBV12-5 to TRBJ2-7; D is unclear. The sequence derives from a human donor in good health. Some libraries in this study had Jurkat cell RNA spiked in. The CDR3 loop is CASGGPWPYEQYF. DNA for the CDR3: TGTGCTAGTGGTGGCCCGTGGCCCTACGAGCAGTACTTC. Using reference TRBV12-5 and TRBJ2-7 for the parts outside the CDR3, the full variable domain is DARVTQTPRHKVTEMGQEVTMRCQPILGHNTVFWYRQTMMQGLELLAYFRNRAPLDDSGMPKDRFSAEMPDATLATLKIQPSEPRDSAVYFCASGGPWPYEQYFGPGTRLTVT.